These 16 T cell receptor beta chains were all obtained from the same sample, sequenced in a study of human T cells and chemical hapten exposure. Time point: patch test 1, 2 weeks after DPC sensitization. Sample treatment: therapeutic diphenylcyclopropenone sensitization with weekly scalp DPC. MiXCR, run by TCRdb on the RACE reads, gives a single entry per CDR3 protein. This table has roughly 190,000 distinct CDR3 sequences, approximately 20% appearing once. Sequenced material: whole blood, taken in connection with sensitization to the hapten diphenylcyclopropenone (DPC). The receptor source for this set is a woman between 50 and 59 years old with alopecia areata. Some clones in this sample may be carry-over from other donors' samples.

This clonotype was counted at least ten times. The V call is TRBV5-6, the J call TRBJ2-7; TRBD2 might be the D (6 bases). This CDR3 has 14 amino acids. In germline, CDR1 is SGHDT, CDR2 YYEEEE. V lost 0 bases and J 3 bases, leaving 10 bases between the germline ends. The CDR3 spells CASSLGFGGYEQYF. The CDR3 coding sequence is TGTGCCAGCAGCTTGGGGTTCGGGGGCTACGAGCAGTACTTC.

This chain joins TRBV15 and TRBJ2-7, with 10 bases that match TRBD2. Germline lookup yields CDR1 LNHNV and CDR2 YYDKDF (reference sequence). V lost 3 bases, J lost 3 bases, and 14 bases stayed unmatched. CDR3 length equals 18 residues. CDR3 in amino acids: CATSRRTHLQRGGYEQYF. CDR3 DNA: TGTGCCACCAGCAGGCGGACGCATTTACAGCGGGGGGGCTACGAGCAGTACTTC.

The V gene is TRBV7-2, the J gene TRBJ2-3, with 7 bases that match TRBD2. Germline lookup yields CDR1 SGHTA and CDR2 FQGNSA. Trimming removed 1 base from V and 1 base from J; junction bases left unmatched: 5. The CDR3 spans 16 residues. The CDR3 spells CASSLGGLAGTDTQYF. The CDR3 DNA is TGTGCCAGCAGCTTAGGTGGCCTAGCGGGCACAGATACGCAGTATTTT.

This clonotype was detected a few times. The gene calls are TRBV27 and TRBJ1-1, with 8 bases aligning to TRBD1. V trimming: 3 bases; J trimming: 7 bases; junction bases outside the gene matches: 16. The germline V gene encodes CDR1 MNHEY and CDR2 SMNVEV (reference sequence). CDR3 length equals 17 residues. This chain's CDR3 is CASSLWSGQGVGSEAFF. The CDR3 DNA follows: TGTGCCAGCAGTTTGTGGAGTGGACAGGGAGTGGGGAGTGAAGCTTTCTTT.

This clonotype was detected a few times. V and J are TRBV29-1 and TRBJ1-5; D remains ambiguous. Germline CDR1 SQVTM, CDR2 ANQGSEA. The CDR3 runs to 15 residues. The ends were cut back, 6 bases at V and 3 bases at J, with 18 bases in the middle. Here the CDR3 reads CSVPRAPSFNQPQHF. CDR3 in DNA: TGCAGCGTCCCTCGAGCACCATCCTTCAATCAGCCCCAGCATTTT.

This chain links TRBV18 with TRBJ2-7; D call uncertain. Germline V CDR1 and CDR2: KGHSH, LQKENI. Between the trimmed V and J ends, which lost 1 base and 2 bases, there was a span of 9 bases. CDR3 length: 14 amino acids. The CDR3 bases are TGTGCCAGCTCACCACAGAACGGCCCCTACGAGCAGTACTTC. As protein: CASSPQNGPYEQYF.

This clonotype turned up a few times. The V and J genes are TRBV6-5 and TRBJ2-1; no firm D call. Trimming stripped 6 bases from V and 7 bases from J, with 13 bases between. The CDR3 sequence is 13 residues long. Germline values: CDR1 MNHEY, CDR2 SVGAGI. The CDR3 region is CASRPTADNEQFF. The CDR3 DNA reads TGTGCCAGCAGACCGACGGCGGATAATGAGCAGTTCTTC.

A few counts support this clonotype. The chain recombines TRBV12-5 with TRBJ2-2; TRBD2 aligns across 11 bases. The trim removed 6 bases at V and 7 bases at J, leaving 13 bases unmatched. Germline V gene lookup returns CDR1 LGHNT and CDR2 FRNRAP. The CDR3 is made up of 17 amino acids. The CDR3 loop reads CASGGVIAGGPNGELFF. CDR3 DNA: TGTGCTAGTGGCGGTGTGATAGCGGGAGGGCCGAACGGGGAGCTGTTTTTT.

The chain uses TRBV6-1 and TRBJ2-1; possible D gene TRBD2, 6 bases. CDR1 MNHNS and CDR2 SASEGT come from the germline V gene. Trimming removed 0 bases at V and 9 bases at J, with 12 bases between. The CDR3 has 14 residues. The CDR3 loop is CASSEASGGTEQFF. CDR3 DNA sequence: TGTGCCAGCAGTGAAGCGTCAGGCGGGACTGAGCAGTTCTTC.

This clonotype showed up just a few times. This chain joins TRBV5-1 and TRBJ1-2, with D perhaps TRBD1 (6 bases). The germline gives CDR1 SGHRS, CDR2 YFSETQ. There are 14 residues in the CDR3. The V gene lost 5 bases and the J gene lost 5 bases, with 16 bases spanning the gap. The CDR3 loop is CASRRWAGEYGYTF. For the CDR3, the DNA is TGCGCCAGCAGAAGATGGGCAGGGGAGTATGGCTACACCTTC.

Only a few counts were recorded for this clonotype. The chain is built from TRBV2 and TRBJ2-7; possibly TRBD1 for D (6 bases). The CDR3 runs to 14 residues. Trimming stripped 4 bases from V and 1 base from J, with 11 bases between. Germline CDR1 reads SNHLY; CDR2 reads FYNNEI. The CDR3 sequence is CASSARTESYEQYF. The CDR3 bases are TGTGCCAGCAGTGCCCGGACAGAGTCCTACGAGCAGTACTTC.

J is TRBJ2-7 and V is TRBV20-1, with D uncertain. Trimming cost V 0 bases and J 3 bases, with 9 bases left between them. Germline V gives CDR1 DFQATT, CDR2 SNEGSKA (reference sequence). This CDR3 comprises 13 residues. The CDR3 here is CSAREGFIYEQYF. As DNA, the CDR3 is TGCAGTGCTAGAGAGGGTTTTATCTACGAGCAGTACTTC.

This clonotype came up a few times. The genes are TRBV5-8 and TRBJ2-2; 14 nucleotides line up with TRBD2. Germline V lookup: CDR1 SGHTS, CDR2 YDEGEE. This CDR3 has 16 amino acids. V shed 4 bases, J shed 7 bases, and the junction held 6 bases outside the gene matches. CDR3 bases: TGTGCCAGCAGCCCGGGACTAGCGGGAGAAGTCGGGGAGCTGTTTTTT. It encodes CASSPGLAGEVGELFF.

This clonotype showed up just a few times. The chain combines TRBV5-1 with TRBJ2-1, with 9 positions matching TRBD2. The CDR3 length is 16 residues. V shed 5 bases and J 1 base; nucleotides not matched to a gene: 7. Per germline, CDR1 SGHRS and CDR2 YFSETQ. The CDR3 loop reads CASSIGTSLSYNEQFF. Written as DNA, the CDR3 is TGCGCCAGCAGTATCGGGACTAGCTTATCCTACAATGAGCAGTTCTTC.

The chain has TRBV27 and TRBJ2-1; 7 bases are shared with TRBD2. The CDR3 contains 13 residues. V gave up 7 bases and J gave up 5 bases; unmatched junction bases: 5. From germline, CDR1 is MNHEY and CDR2 SMNVEV (reference sequence). The CDR3 DNA sequence: TGTGCCAGCACCTCTAGCGGTAACAATGAGCAGTTCTTC. It translates to CASTSSGNNEQFF.

The sample holds a few counts of this clonotype. The chain recombines TRBV11-2 with TRBJ2-1; D remains unclear. CDR1 SGHAT and CDR2 FQNNGV come from the germline V gene. V was clipped by 0 bases and J by 1 base, with 7 bases between them. This CDR3 comprises 15 residues. DNA of the CDR3: TGTGCCAGCAGCTTAGAACTGGGTTCCTACAATGAGCAGTTCTTC. Its translation: CASSLELGSYNEQFF.